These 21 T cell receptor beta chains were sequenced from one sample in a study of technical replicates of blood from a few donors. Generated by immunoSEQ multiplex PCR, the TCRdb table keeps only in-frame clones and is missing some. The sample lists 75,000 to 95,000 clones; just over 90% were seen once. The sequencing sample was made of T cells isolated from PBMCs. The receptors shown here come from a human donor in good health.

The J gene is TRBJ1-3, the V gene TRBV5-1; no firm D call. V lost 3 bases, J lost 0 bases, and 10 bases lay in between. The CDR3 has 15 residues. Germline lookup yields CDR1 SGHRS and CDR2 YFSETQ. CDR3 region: CASSSEGSSGNTIYF. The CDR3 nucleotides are TGCGCCAGCAGCTCCGAGGGCAGCTCTGGAAACACCATATATTTT.

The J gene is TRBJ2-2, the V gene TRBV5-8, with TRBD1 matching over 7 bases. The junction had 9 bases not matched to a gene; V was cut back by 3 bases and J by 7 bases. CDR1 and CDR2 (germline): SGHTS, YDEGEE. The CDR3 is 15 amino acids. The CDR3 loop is CASSYRGFRDGELFF. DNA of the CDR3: TGTGCCAGCAGCTACAGGGGATTCAGGGACGGGGAGCTGTTTTTT. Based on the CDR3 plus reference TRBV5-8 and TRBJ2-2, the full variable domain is EAGVTQSPTHLIKTRGQQATLRCSPISGHTSVYWYQQALGLGLQFLLWYDEGEERNRGNFPPRFSGRQFPNYSSELNVNALELEDSALYLCASSYRGFRDGELFFGEGSRLTVL.

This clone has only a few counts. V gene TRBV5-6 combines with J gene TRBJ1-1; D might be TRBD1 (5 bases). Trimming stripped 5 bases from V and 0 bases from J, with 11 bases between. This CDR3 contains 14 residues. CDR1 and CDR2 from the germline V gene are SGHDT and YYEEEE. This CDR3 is CASRPDSMNTEAFF. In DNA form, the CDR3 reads TGTGCCAGCAGACCTGACAGCATGAACACTGAAGCTTTCTTT.

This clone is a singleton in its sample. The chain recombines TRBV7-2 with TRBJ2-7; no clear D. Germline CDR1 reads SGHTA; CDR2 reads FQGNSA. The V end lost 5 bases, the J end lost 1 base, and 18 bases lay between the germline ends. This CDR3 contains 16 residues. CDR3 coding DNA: TGTGCCAGCAGCGTTGGGCCTTATACGCTGTCCTACGAGCAGTACTTC. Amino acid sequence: CASSVGPYTLSYEQYF.

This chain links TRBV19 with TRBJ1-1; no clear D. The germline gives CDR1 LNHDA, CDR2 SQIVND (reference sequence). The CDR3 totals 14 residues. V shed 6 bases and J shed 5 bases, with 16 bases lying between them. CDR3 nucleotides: TGTGCCAGTAGGCTGGCCGGAGGGAGAACTGAAGCTTTCTTT. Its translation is CASRLAGGRTEAFF.

In DNA form, the CDR3 reads TGTGCCAGCAGCCCCGGTGGGCAGGTTGAAGCTTTCTTT. Protein product: CASSPGGQVEAFF. V is TRBV9 and J is TRBJ1-1; D uncertain. Per germline, CDR1 SGDLS and CDR2 YYNGEE. The CDR3 extends over 13 amino acids. Deletions cut 4 bases from V and 7 bases from J, with 14 bases between. Using reference TRBV9 and TRBJ1-1 for the parts outside the CDR3, the full variable domain is DSGVTQTPKHLITATGQRVTLRCSPRSGDLSVYWYQQSLDQGLQFLIQYYNGEERAKGNILERFSAQQFPDLHSELNLSSLELGDSALYFCASSPGGQVEAFFGQGTRLTVV.

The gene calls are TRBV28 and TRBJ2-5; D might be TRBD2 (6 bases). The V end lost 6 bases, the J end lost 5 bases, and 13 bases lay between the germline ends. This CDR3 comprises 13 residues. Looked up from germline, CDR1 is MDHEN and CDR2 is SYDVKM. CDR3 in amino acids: CASRDGSVETQYF. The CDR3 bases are TGTGCCAGCAGGGACGGGAGTGTTGAGACCCAGTACTTC.

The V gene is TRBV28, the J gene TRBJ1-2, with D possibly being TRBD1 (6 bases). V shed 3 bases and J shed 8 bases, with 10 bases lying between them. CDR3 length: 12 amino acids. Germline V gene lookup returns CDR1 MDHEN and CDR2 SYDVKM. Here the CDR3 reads CASSFRGKGYTF. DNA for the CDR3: TGTGCCAGCAGTTTCAGGGGAAAAGGCTACACCTTC.

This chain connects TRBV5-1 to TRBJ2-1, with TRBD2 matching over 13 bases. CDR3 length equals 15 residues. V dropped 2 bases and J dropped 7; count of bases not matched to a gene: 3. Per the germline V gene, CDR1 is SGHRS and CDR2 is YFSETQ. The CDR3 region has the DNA TGCGCCAGCAGCTTTGGGACTAGCGGGATTAATGAGCAGTTCTTC. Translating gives CASSFGTSGINEQFF.

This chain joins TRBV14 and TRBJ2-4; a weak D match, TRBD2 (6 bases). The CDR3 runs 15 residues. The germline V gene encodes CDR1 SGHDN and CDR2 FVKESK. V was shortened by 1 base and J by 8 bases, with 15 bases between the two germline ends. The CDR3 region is CASSQVGGRRDIQYF. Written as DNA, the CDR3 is TGTGCCAGCAGCCAAGTCGGTGGACGGAGGGACATTCAGTACTTC.

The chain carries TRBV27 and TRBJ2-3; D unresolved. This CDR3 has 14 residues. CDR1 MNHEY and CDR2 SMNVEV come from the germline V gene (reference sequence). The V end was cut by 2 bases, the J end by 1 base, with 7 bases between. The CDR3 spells CASSLVEGTDTQYF. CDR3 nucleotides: TGTGCCAGCAGTTTAGTAGAGGGCACAGATACGCAGTATTTT.

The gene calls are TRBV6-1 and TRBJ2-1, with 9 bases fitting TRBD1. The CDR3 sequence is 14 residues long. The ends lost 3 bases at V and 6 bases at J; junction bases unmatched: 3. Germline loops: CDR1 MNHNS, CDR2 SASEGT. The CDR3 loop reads CASSETGGRNEQFF. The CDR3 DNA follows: TGTGCCAGCAGTGAGACAGGGGGGCGCAATGAGCAGTTCTTC.

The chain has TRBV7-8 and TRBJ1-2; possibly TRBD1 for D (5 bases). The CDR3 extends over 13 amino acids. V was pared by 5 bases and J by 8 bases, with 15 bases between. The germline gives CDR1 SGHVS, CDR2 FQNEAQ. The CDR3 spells CASSLRGGGGYTF. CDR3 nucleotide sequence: TGTGCCAGCAGCCTTCGCGGGGGAGGAGGCTACACCTTC.

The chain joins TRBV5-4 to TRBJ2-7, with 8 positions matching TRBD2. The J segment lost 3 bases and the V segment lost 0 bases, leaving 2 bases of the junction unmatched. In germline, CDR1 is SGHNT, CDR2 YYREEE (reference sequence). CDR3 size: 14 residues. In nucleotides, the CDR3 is TGTGCCAGCAGCTTGGACGGGAGGGGCTACGAGCAGTACTTC. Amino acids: CASSLDGRGYEQYF.

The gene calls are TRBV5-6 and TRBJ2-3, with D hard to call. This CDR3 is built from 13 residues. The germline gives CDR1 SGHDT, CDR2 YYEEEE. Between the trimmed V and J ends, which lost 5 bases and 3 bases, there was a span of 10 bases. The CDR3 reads CASSLRLTDTQYF. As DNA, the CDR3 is TGTGCCAGCAGTCTCAGGTTGACAGATACGCAGTATTTT.

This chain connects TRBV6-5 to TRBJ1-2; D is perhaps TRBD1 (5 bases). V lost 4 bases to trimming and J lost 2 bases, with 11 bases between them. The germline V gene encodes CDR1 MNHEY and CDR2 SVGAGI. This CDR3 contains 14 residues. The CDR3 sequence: CASSLARENYGYTF. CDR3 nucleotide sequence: TGTGCCAGCAGTTTGGCCAGGGAAAACTATGGCTACACCTTC.

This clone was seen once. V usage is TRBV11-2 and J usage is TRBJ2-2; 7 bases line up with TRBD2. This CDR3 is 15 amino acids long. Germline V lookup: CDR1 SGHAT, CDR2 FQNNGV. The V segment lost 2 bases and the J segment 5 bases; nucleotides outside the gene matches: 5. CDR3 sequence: CASSLLSGATGELFF. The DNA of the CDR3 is TGTGCCAGCAGCTTATTGAGCGGGGCAACCGGGGAGCTGTTTTTT.

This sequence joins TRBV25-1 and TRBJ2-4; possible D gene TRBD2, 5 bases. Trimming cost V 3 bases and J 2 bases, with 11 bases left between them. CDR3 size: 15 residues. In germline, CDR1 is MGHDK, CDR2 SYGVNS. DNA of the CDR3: TGTGCCAGCAGTGACCCGTCGGGGACCAAAAACATTCAGTACTTC. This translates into CASSDPSGTKNIQYF. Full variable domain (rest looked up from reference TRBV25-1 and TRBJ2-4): EADIYQTPRYLVIGTGKKITLECSQTMGHDKMYWYQQDPGMELHLIHYSYGVNSTEKGDLSSESTVSRIRTEHFPLTLESARPSHTSQYLCASSDPSGTKNIQYFGAGTRLSVL.

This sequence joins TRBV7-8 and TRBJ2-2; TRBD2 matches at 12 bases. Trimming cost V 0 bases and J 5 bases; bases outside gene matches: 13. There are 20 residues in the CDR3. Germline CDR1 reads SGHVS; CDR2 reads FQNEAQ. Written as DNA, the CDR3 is TGTGCCAGCAGCTTAGCCGAGGTGGCTAGCGGGGGGGCGGGGACCGGGGAGCTGTTTTTT. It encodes CASSLAEVASGGAGTGELFF.

CDR3 nucleotides: TGCAGCGTTGCCACCTCGACAGGGCCTAATCAGCCCCAGCATTTT. It specifies CSVATSTGPNQPQHF. This chain connects TRBV29-1 to TRBJ1-5; 7 bases are a match to TRBD1. J lost 4 bases, V lost 4 bases, and 10 bases had no gene match. The CDR3 loop spans 15 amino acids. CDR1 and CDR2 (germline): SQVTM, ANQGSEA.

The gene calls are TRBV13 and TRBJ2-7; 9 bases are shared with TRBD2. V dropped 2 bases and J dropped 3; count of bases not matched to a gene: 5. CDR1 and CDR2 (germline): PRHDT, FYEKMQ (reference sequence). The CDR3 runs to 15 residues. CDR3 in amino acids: CASSLRREGFYEQYF. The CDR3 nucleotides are TGTGCCAGCAGCTTACGGCGGGAGGGCTTCTACGAGCAGTACTTC.